Each of the 19 T cell receptor beta chains below was sequenced from the same sample in a study of cytomegalovirus exposure and HLA in healthy donors. Primers for the PCR totalled 60 Vbeta and 13 Jbeta. TCRdb's table, derived via immunoSEQ multiplex PCR, lists solely in-frame clones and lacks some. The data hold 65,000 to 100,000 clones, with roughly 83% observed a single time. Sequencing used PBMCs. The receptors come from a woman aged 40 to 50 in good health and CMV-seropositive.

The J gene is TRBJ1-5, the V gene TRBV5-6, with TRBD1 as a possible D gene (6 bases). The CDR3 has 13 amino acids. The germline V gene has CDR1 SGHDT and CDR2 YYEEEE. With 4 bases removed from V and 11 bases from J, the gap between germline ends came to 16 bases. CDR3 sequence (DNA): TGTGCCAGCAGCACACAGGGTAAGGGGGCCCAGCATTTT. Translated, it gives CASSTQGKGAQHF.

A few counts support this clone. The V gene is TRBV7-3, the J gene TRBJ2-3, with D maybe TRBD1 (6 bases). V lost 9 bases and J 1 base, leaving 14 bases between the germline ends. CDR1 SGHTA and CDR2 FQGTGA come from the germline V gene. This CDR3 is built from 14 residues. The CDR3 spells CARVSAGGTDTQYF. The CDR3, as DNA: TGTGCCAGGGTCTCTGCAGGGGGCACAGATACGCAGTATTTT. The complete variable domain, with remaining parts taken from reference TRBV7-3 and TRBJ2-3, reads GAGVSQTPSNKVTEKGKYVELRCDPISGHTALYWYRQSLGQGPEFLIYFQGTGAADDSGLPNDRFFAVRPEGSVSTLKIQRTERGDSAVYLCARVSAGGTDTQYFGPGTRLTVL.

This clone was counted once. This chain joins TRBV19 and TRBJ1-2; TRBD1 aligns across 8 bases. The CDR3 has 15 residues. With V trimmed by 5 bases and J by 7 bases, 12 bases remained unmatched. Germline CDR1 and CDR2: LNHDA and SQIVND (reference sequence). CDR3 amino acids: CASSPNQDRDGGYTF. For the CDR3, the DNA is TGTGCCAGTAGTCCCAACCAGGACAGGGACGGTGGCTACACCTTC.

The chain recombines TRBV13 with TRBJ1-2, with TRBD1 as a possible D gene (6 bases). The germline CDR1 and CDR2 sequences are PRHDT and FYEKMQ (reference sequence). With 7 bases removed from V and 6 bases from J, the gap between germline ends came to 21 bases. The CDR3 spans 15 residues. Here the CDR3 reads CASTLSGARVDGYTF. The DNA for the CDR3 is TGTGCCAGCACGCTGTCAGGGGCAAGGGTGGATGGCTACACCTTC. The complete variable domain, with remaining parts taken from reference TRBV13 and TRBJ1-2, reads AAGVIQSPRHLIKEKRETATLKCYPIPRHDTVYWYQQGPGQDPQFLISFYEKMQSDKGSIPDRFSAQQFSDYHSELNMSSLELGDSALYFCASTLSGARVDGYTFGSGTRLTVV.

CDR3 residues: CASSQHGGIYGYTF. DNA for the CDR3: TGTGCCAGCAGCCAACACGGAGGGATCTATGGCTACACCTTC. The V gene is TRBV4-2, the J gene TRBJ1-2; D gene ambiguous. CDR3 length: 14 amino acids. CDR1 is LGHNA, CDR2 YNFKEQ, per germline. V was trimmed by 2 bases and J by 4 bases, leaving 11 bases between them.

The chain combines TRBV27 with TRBJ1-2; D not resolved. The CDR3 totals 15 residues. Trimming took 6 bases from V and 2 from J, leaving 16 bases between them. From germline, CDR1 is MNHEY and CDR2 SMNVEV (reference sequence). The CDR3 region has the DNA TGTGCCAGCAGCCCTAGGCAGAGCCTAAACTATGGCTACACCTTC. Protein: CASSPRQSLNYGYTF.

This chain uses TRBV11-2 with TRBJ2-7; the match to TRBD2 covers 8 bases. The junction had 11 bases not matched to a gene; V was cut back by 1 base and J by 3 bases. CDR1 is SGHAT, CDR2 FQNNGV, per germline. The CDR3 loop spans 17 amino acids. The DNA of the CDR3 is TGTGCCAGCAGCTTAGTAGGGCAGCGGGGGAACTTCTACGAGCAGTACTTC. Translated: CASSLVGQRGNFYEQYF.

CDR3 sequence: CASSMRGSTEAFF. The CDR3 DNA reads TGTGCCAGTAGTATGAGGGGGAGCACTGAAGCTTTCTTT. The genes are TRBV19 and TRBJ1-1; weak D call: TRBD1 (6 bases). CDR1 and CDR2 (germline): LNHDA, SQIVND (reference sequence). Trimming removed 3 bases from V and 4 bases from J, with 9 bases in between. CDR3 length equals 13 residues.

Here the CDR3 DNA reads TGCGCCAGCAGCTCCGGGACAGTTGAAAAACTGTTTTTT. Protein: CASSSGTVEKLFF. The gene calls are TRBV5-1 and TRBJ1-4; TRBD1 aligns across 7 bases. V shed 3 bases, J shed 7 bases, and the junction held 3 bases outside the gene matches. Germline CDR1 reads SGHRS; CDR2 reads YFSETQ. The CDR3 has 13 residues.

This clone was counted a few times. The V and J genes are TRBV7-2 and TRBJ1-2; D is perhaps TRBD1 (6 bases). The germline gives CDR1 SGHTA, CDR2 FQGNSA. CDR3 size: 14 residues. Trimming shortened V by 4 bases and J by 5 bases, and 14 bases separated the two germline ends. CDR3 nucleotides: TGTGCCAGCAGCTCCAGCGGGGGCTCTTATGGCTACACCTTC. Its protein product is CASSSSGGSYGYTF.

The chain is built from TRBV5-1 and TRBJ1-2; the match to TRBD1 covers 8 bases. This CDR3 spans 14 amino acids. Germline CDR1 is SGHRS and CDR2 is YFSETQ. J gave up 8 bases and V 2 bases, and 8 bases lay outside the gene matches. The CDR3 DNA follows: TGCGCCAGCAGCTTAGGACAGGGCTCAGGAGGCTACACCTTC. This encodes CASSLGQGSGGYTF.

The chain is built from TRBV19 and TRBJ2-7, with 7 bases aligning to TRBD1. This CDR3 contains 13 residues. The V and J ends lost 6 bases and 6 bases, in that order; junction bases with no gene match: 8. Germline V gene lookup returns CDR1 LNHDA and CDR2 SQIVND (reference sequence). CDR3 region: CASRHRGEGEQYF. The CDR3, as DNA: TGTGCCAGTAGACACAGGGGAGAGGGCGAGCAGTACTTC.

This clone has just a few counts. The J gene is TRBJ1-2, the V gene TRBV29-1; a possible D gene is TRBD1 (5 bases). Trimming shortened V by 6 bases and J by 8 bases, and 22 bases separated the two germline ends. The germline V gene encodes CDR1 SQVTM and CDR2 ANQGSEA. The CDR3 loop spans 14 amino acids. CDR3 DNA: TGCAGCGTGGGGGGTGGATTCTCCTTTATGGGCTACACCTTC. Its translation: CSVGGGFSFMGYTF.

This rearrangement joins TRBV4-2 to TRBJ2-5; 7 positions agree with TRBD1. Germline V gene data show CDR1 as LGHNA and CDR2 as YNFKEQ. V dropped 3 bases and J dropped 2; count of bases not matched to a gene: 3. This CDR3 region has 14 residues. CDR3 protein: CASSHGTAQETQYF. As DNA, the CDR3 is TGTGCCAGCAGCCACGGGACAGCGCAAGAGACCCAGTACTTC.

The chain is built from TRBV5-1 and TRBJ2-7, with D maybe TRBD2 (6 bases). The CDR3 totals 16 residues. V lost 4 bases to trimming and J lost 1 base, with 18 bases between them. CDR1 and CDR2 from the germline V gene are SGHRS and YFSETQ. CDR3: CASSGGWGDQSYEQYF. The DNA for the CDR3 is TGCGCCAGCAGCGGGGGGTGGGGGGACCAGTCCTACGAGCAGTACTTC.

In this sample, this clone turned up once. The chain carries TRBV7-8 and TRBJ2-3; perhaps TRBD1 as D (5 bases). V lost 7 bases and J lost 1, with 9 bases in between. The CDR3 has 13 residues. CDR1 is SGHVS, CDR2 FQNEAQ, per germline. For the CDR3, the DNA is TGTGCCAGCACGGACACCCGCACAGATACGCAGTATTTT. Its protein is CASTDTRTDTQYF.

This chain joins TRBV4-1 and TRBJ1-5; D not certain. Per germline, CDR1 MGHRA and CDR2 YSYEKL. CDR3 length equals 16 residues. V was cut by 0 bases and J by 3 bases, with 12 bases left in between. This chain's CDR3 is CASSQDPGLANQPQHF. CDR3 nucleotides: TGCGCCAGCAGCCAAGATCCGGGTCTGGCCAATCAGCCCCAGCATTTT.

This chain's CDR3 is CASREEGQGFYGYTF. The CDR3 DNA sequence: TGTGCCAGCAGGGAAGAGGGACAGGGTTTTTATGGCTACACCTTC. The chain links TRBV27 to TRBJ1-2; 9 nucleotides line up with TRBD1. In germline, CDR1 is MNHEY, CDR2 SMNVEV (reference sequence). Trimming took 6 bases from V and 5 from J; bases not matched to a gene: 10. The CDR3 sequence is 15 residues long.

This chain links TRBV5-1 with TRBJ2-1, with 7 bases matching TRBD2. Germline V gene sequence: CDR1 SGHRS, CDR2 YFSETQ. There are 17 residues in the CDR3. The J segment lost 3 bases and the V segment lost 0 bases, leaving 9 bases of the junction unmatched. The CDR3 DNA reads TGCGCCAGCAGCTTGGTAGGAGGGAGGGCCGGCTACAATGAGCAGTTCTTC. Protein product: CASSLVGGRAGYNEQFF. Combining the CDR3 with reference TRBV5-1 and TRBJ2-1 gives the whole variable domain KAGVTQTPRYLIKTRGQQVTLSCSPISGHRSVSWYQQTPGQGLQFLFEYFSETQRNKGNFPGRFSGRQFSNSRSEMNVSTLELGDSALYLCASSLVGGRAGYNEQFFGPGTRLTVL.